Below, 22 T cell receptor beta chains from the same sample are listed, as sequenced in a study of blood T cells in healthy people across ages. Together with a sample-barcoded 5' primer, a J-beta primer mix was included in a second PCR lasting roughly 6 to 12 cycles. One entry per CDR3 protein results from TCRdb running MiXCR on the 5' RACE reads. The table records some 1.8 million distinct CDR3 sequences, about 39% of them present only once. The sequencing sample was made of blood. These receptors came from a human donor in good health.

This clonotype was seen more than once but under ten times. The chain links TRBV20-1 to TRBJ1-2; no clear D. Germline V gene lookup returns CDR1 DFQATT and CDR2 SNEGSKA (reference sequence). This CDR3 has 15 amino acids. V was cut by 3 bases and J by 1 base, with 15 bases left in between. This CDR3 reads CSARTGPTNNYGYTF. CDR3 bases: TGCAGTGCTAGGACCGGACCGACTAATAACTATGGCTACACCTTC.

As regards this clonotype: A read error may be the cause here, since a much bigger clone is one base away. The V call is TRBV29-1, the J call TRBJ2-1; possibly TRBD1 or TRBD2 for D (6 bases each). Germline V gene data show CDR1 as SQVTM and CDR2 as ANQGSEA. Deletions cut 5 bases from V and 10 bases from J, with 12 bases between. The CDR3 is 11 residues long. CDR3 loop: CSVRQDYEQFF. Here the CDR3 DNA reads TGCAGCGTTCGACAGGACTACGAGCAGTTCTTC.

This clonotype was picked up a small number of times. V is TRBV12-3 or TRBV12-4 and J is TRBJ2-4; no firm D call. Deletions cut 1 base from V and 1 base from J, with 8 bases between. CDR3 size: 15 residues. CDR3 region: CASSLGQGAKNIQYF. CDR3 nucleotide sequence: TGTGCCAGCAGTTTAGGTCAAGGGGCCAAAAACATTCAGTACTTC.

In its sample, this clonotype was seen a few times. J is TRBJ1-2 and V is TRBV6-6; D unclear. Germline V gives CDR1 MNHNY, CDR2 SVGAGI (reference sequence). The CDR3 extends over 15 amino acids. Trimming pared 6 bases from V and 8 bases from J, leaving 22 bases between. The CDR3 spells CASREATSLLRGYTF. Here the CDR3 DNA reads TGTGCCAGCAGGGAGGCGACTAGTTTACTAAGGGGCTACACCTTC.

The chain is built from TRBV4-1 and TRBJ2-2, with D maybe TRBD2 (5 bases). This CDR3 is 15 amino acids long. CDR1 is MGHRA, CDR2 YSYEKL, per germline. V was clipped by 4 bases and J by 6 bases, with 15 bases between them. CDR3 bases: TGCGCCAGCAGCCCAGTAATGGGCGGGCCCGGGGAGCTGTTTTTT. Encoded protein: CASSPVMGGPGELFF.

This chain uses TRBV28 with TRBJ2-5, with 9 bases identical to TRBD1. The end of the DNA is better explained by TRBJ2-7, so the J call may be wrong. The CDR3 extends over 14 amino acids. CDR1 MDHEN and CDR2 SYDVKM come from the germline V gene. The CDR3 DNA follows: TGTGCCAGCAGTGAGACAGGGGGGAGCTACGAGCAGTACTTC. This sequence encodes CASSETGGSYEQYF.

V and J are TRBV5-5 and TRBJ1-6, with D perhaps TRBD1 (5 bases). Per the germline V gene, CDR1 is SGHKS and CDR2 is YYEKEE (reference sequence). The CDR3 loop spans 13 amino acids. V was cut by 1 base and J by 13 bases, with 12 bases left in between. CDR3 in DNA: TGTGCCAGCAGCTTGTGGGTAGGGGAGCCCCTCCACTTT. Its protein is CASSLWVGEPLHF.

The chain has TRBV28 and TRBJ1-2; the D gene is possibly TRBD1 (5 bases). The CDR3 length is 13 residues. The V and J ends lost 7 bases and 2 bases respectively, with 11 bases between them. CDR1 is MDHEN and CDR2 is SYDVKM in the germline V gene. The DNA for the CDR3 is TGTGCCAGCATGGCAGGGTGGAACTATGGCTACACCTTC. Amino acids: CASMAGWNYGYTF.

V is TRBV2 and J is TRBJ1-2; maybe TRBD1 (6 bases). This CDR3 contains 14 residues. CDR1 SNHLY and CDR2 FYNNEI come from the germline V gene. V lost 8 bases to trimming and J lost 4 bases, with 17 bases between them. This chain's CDR3 is CASLRGSTLYGYTF. For the CDR3, the DNA is TGTGCCAGCCTAAGGGGGTCCACTCTCTATGGCTACACCTTC.

This clonotype was seen more than once but under ten times. V gene TRBV6-2 or TRBV6-3 combines with J gene TRBJ2-5; D not certain. Germline V gene sequence: CDR1 MNHEY, CDR2 SVGEGT. The V end was cut by 2 bases, the J end by 6 bases, with 13 bases between. The length of the CDR3 is 14 residues. CDR3 nucleotides: TGTGCCAGCAGTTACAGAGACCCCACGCAGACCCAGTACTTC. Residues: CASSYRDPTQTQYF.

The chain employs TRBV2 and TRBJ2-7; possible D gene TRBD1, 5 bases. From germline, CDR1 is SNHLY and CDR2 FYNNEI. Trimming cost V 7 bases and J 10 bases, with 20 bases left between them. The CDR3 loop spans 13 amino acids. The CDR3 loop is CASTIAQAGSQYF. The CDR3 nucleotides read TGTGCCAGCACCATAGCCCAGGCAGGGTCCCAGTACTTC.

This rearrangement joins TRBV20-1 to TRBJ1-4; the D is unclear. The CDR3 length is 12 residues. Germline V gene data show CDR1 as DFQATT and CDR2 as SNEGSKA (reference sequence). V was pared by 1 base and J by 8 bases, with 8 bases between. The CDR3 reads CSARGPGEKLFF. As DNA, the CDR3 is TGCAGTGCTAGAGGGCCTGGGGAAAAACTGTTTTTT.

This clonotype was found a few times. J is TRBJ1-1 and V is TRBV11-2; 11 bases align to TRBD1. The junction had 6 bases not matched to a gene; V was cut back by 3 bases and J by 6 bases. Per germline, CDR1 SGHAT and CDR2 FQNNGV. CDR3 length: 15 amino acids. CDR3 loop: CASSFWTGGSAEAFF. The CDR3 DNA reads as TGTGCCAGCAGCTTTTGGACAGGGGGCAGTGCTGAAGCTTTCTTT.

The V gene is TRBV6-2 or TRBV6-3, the J gene TRBJ2-2, with D unresolved. This CDR3 contains 15 residues. Germline V CDR1 and CDR2: MNHEY, SVGEGT. Trimming took off 5 bases at V and 6 bases at J, with 16 bases between the two ends. The CDR3 spells CASSTTSPISGELFF. The CDR3, as DNA: TGTGCCAGCAGTACGACCAGTCCTATATCCGGGGAGCTGTTTTTT.

This clonotype showed up just a few times. This chain uses TRBV6-1 with TRBJ2-4; 9 nucleotides line up with TRBD2. The J call may be incorrect, as the DNA end agrees better with TRBJ2-7. From germline, CDR1 is MNHNS and CDR2 SASEGT. The CDR3 consists of 16 residues. The CDR3 DNA follows: TGTGCCAGCATCCAAAAGGTACTAGCGGGTACATACGAGCAGTACTTC. Translating it yields CASIQKVLAGTYEQYF.

The chain uses TRBV12-3 or TRBV12-4 and TRBJ2-7, with TRBD1 matching 9 bases. The V segment lost 6 bases and the J segment 9 bases; nucleotides outside the gene matches: 15. The CDR3 spans 15 residues. CDR3: CASRSNTGQGNWQYF. The DNA for the CDR3 is TGTGCCAGCAGGTCTAACACGGGACAGGGTAATTGGCAGTACTTC.

In this sample, this clonotype turned up a few times. This rearrangement joins TRBV2 to TRBJ2-4; either TRBD1 or TRBD2 may supply D (5 bases each). Per germline, CDR1 SNHLY and CDR2 FYNNEI. The V gene lost 5 bases and the J gene lost 1 base, with 30 bases spanning the gap. The CDR3 covers 21 residues. CDR3 bases: TGTGCCAGCAGTTATTCCTACCGGGGCTTGGTAGGGCAGCCGGCCAAAAACATTCAGTACTTC. Translation gives CASSYSYRGLVGQPAKNIQYF.

This chain joins TRBV11-3 and TRBJ2-3; D not certain. This CDR3 is built from 15 residues. Between the trimmed V and J ends, which lost 1 base and 2 bases, there was a span of 10 bases. Per germline, CDR1 SGHNT and CDR2 YENEEA. The chain's CDR3 is CASSLGVLTTDTQYF. The CDR3 coding sequence is TGTGCCAGCAGCTTAGGTGTACTAACCACAGATACGCAGTATTTT.

The sample holds a few counts of this clonotype. The rearrangement links TRBV4-1 to TRBJ2-4; 8 bases are shared with TRBD1. The CDR3 is made up of 17 amino acids. After removal of 0 bases from V and 1 base from J, the junction contained 5 bases not matched to a gene. From germline, CDR1 is MGHRA and CDR2 YSYEKL. DNA for the CDR3: TGCGCCAGCAGCCAAGAAGGACAGGGTTGGGCCAAAAACATTCAGTACTTC. This sequence encodes CASSQEGQGWAKNIQYF.

This clonotype was seen only a few times. The chain carries TRBV4-1 and TRBJ2-3, with D tentatively TRBD1 or TRBD2 (5 bases each). Looked up from germline, CDR1 is MGHRA and CDR2 is YSYEKL. The CDR3 totals 15 residues. Trimming removed 4 bases from V and 5 bases from J, with 16 bases in between. In DNA form, the CDR3 reads TGCGCCAGCAGCCTGTCCGGGACCCCGGGAGATACGCAGTATTTT. This encodes CASSLSGTPGDTQYF.

This sequence joins TRBV28 and TRBJ1-1; no reliable D call. V lost 2 bases and J lost 4, with 23 bases in between. CDR3 length equals 18 residues. CDR1 and CDR2 from the germline V gene are MDHEN and SYDVKM. CDR3 in DNA: TGTGCCAGCAGTTTAACGGCCTCCTTGGTCCCCTCCGGCACTGAAGCTTTCTTT. It specifies CASSLTASLVPSGTEAFF.

The chain is built from TRBV7-2 and TRBJ2-5, with D perhaps TRBD1 (5 bases). V lost 3 bases to trimming and J lost 5 bases, with 13 bases between them. The CDR3 length is 14 residues. CDR1 is SGHTA, CDR2 FQGNSA, per germline. CDR3 region: CASSFGAASETQYF. DNA of the CDR3: TGTGCCAGCAGCTTTGGGGCGGCTTCGGAGACCCAGTACTTC.